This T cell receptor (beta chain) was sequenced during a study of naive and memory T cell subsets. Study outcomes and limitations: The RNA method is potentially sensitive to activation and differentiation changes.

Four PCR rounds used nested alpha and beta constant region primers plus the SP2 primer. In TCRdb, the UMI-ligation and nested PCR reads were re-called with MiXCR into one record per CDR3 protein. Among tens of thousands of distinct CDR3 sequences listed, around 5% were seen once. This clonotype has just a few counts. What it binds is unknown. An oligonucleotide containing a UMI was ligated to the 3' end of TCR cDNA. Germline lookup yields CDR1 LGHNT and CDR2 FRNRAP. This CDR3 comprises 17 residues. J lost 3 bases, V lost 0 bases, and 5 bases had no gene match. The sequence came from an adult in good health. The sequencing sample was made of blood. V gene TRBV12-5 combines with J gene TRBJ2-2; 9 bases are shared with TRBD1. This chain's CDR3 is CASGLVLTGGDTGELFF. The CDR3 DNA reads TGTGCTAGTGGTTTGGTACTAACAGGGGGCGACACCGGGGAGCTGTTTTTT.